This record concerns one T cell receptor beta chain sequence. Only one count was recorded for this clone. The clone's antigen remains unknown. No per-base quality is available; no much larger clone lies one base away. The record originates from a study of blood T cell repertoires in COVID-19 (dated by TCRdb to about 2020). About the study as a whole: Samples covering the acute and convalescent phases of COVID-19 were provided by collaborators in the United States, Italy and Spain. Where available, HLA class I and class II types were obtained from metadata supplied by the sample provider rather than from assay-based typing. Subjects who had been exposed to COVID-19, were actively infected with it, or had recovered from it provided the deeply sampled blood TCRbeta repertoires that made up the dataset. A de-identified subject ID, COVID-19 status, age in years and sex were almost always included in the sample metadata. The repertoires were released in a freely available public database meant as a resource for research on the immune response to SARS-CoV-2. The prospective study material was composed of cDNA or gDNA derived from T cells, B-cell-depleted T cells, or PBMCs. The samples were drawn from the first 160 participants of the ongoing ImmuneRACE study and from roughly 1,300 subjects provided by 6 global collaborators.

In the prospective study, participants were roughly 18 to 100 years old, resided in fewer than 25 geographic areas of the United States, and were enrolled through a virtual design. In the prospective study, cohorts were assigned on the basis of participant-reported clinical history obtained from a screening survey and a study questionnaire. Exposed participants had been in contact with someone with a PCR-confirmed or clinician-diagnosed COVID-19 case within 2 weeks of study entry. Each participant in the prospective study had whole blood, serum and a nasopharyngeal or oropharyngeal swab collected by mobile phlebotomists. Participants in the prospective study had the option to provide additional blood draws and questionnaires over a roughly two-month period. Before DNA extraction, prospective study blood samples were shipped either frozen or at room temperature. CDR1 and CDR2 were assigned from the germline V gene as MNHEY and SVGAGI. The germline ends are 9 bases apart after V is trimmed by 0 bases and J by 7 bases. There are 13 amino acids in the CDR3, from cysteine to phenylalanine inclusive. Of the read, only the CDR3 DNA is kept; its 39 bases are in frame from base 1.

The paper's findings and limits, for the study overall: The amount of clinical and demographic metadata varied by source and participant and was provided uncurated.

The immunoSEQ Assay, a bias-controlled multiplex PCR, was used to amplify TCRbeta CDR3 regions from genomic DNA. The authors processed their data as follows. Nucleated cell counts per sample were estimated from amplification of reference gene primers within the assay. To quantify the absolute abundance of each unique TCRbeta CDR3 rearrangement, sequence reads were collapsed and filtered. For each sample, productive Simpson clonality was calculated as the square root of Simpson's diversity index over productive rearrangements. TCRdb stores this immuneACCESS table with in-frame sequences only. Part of the clones is absent; in the studies checked, under half of the shortfall reflects unresolved V genes, and no reason is known for the rest. The V and J calls and clone size come from that table; D and trimming were worked out from the DNA. In this sample the table shows about 430,000 clones, over 75% of which occur a single time. The top ten constitute 1.4% of the sample.

This clonotype was sampled from a woman aged 18-29 years who had been exposed to COVID-19. Sequences were obtained from PBMCs or T cells enriched from blood (not recorded which). Rearrangement joined TRBV6-5 to TRBJ1-1; TRBD1 might be the D gene, on 5 matching bases. CDR3 reads: CASSYSLQGEAFF. The DNA reads TGTGCCAGCAGTTACTCCCTTCAGGGTGAAGCTTTCTTT.